This T cell receptor (beta chain) was sequenced during a study of PD-1 blockade in classical Hodgkin lymphoma. General study points: Relapsed/refractory patients reportedly had the lowest baseline TCR diversity, below newly diagnosed patients, who were below healthy donors.

Time point denoted: newly diagnosed, previously untreated cHL patient sample. Researchers used magnetic negative selection to pull out pure CD4+ T cells from thawed PBMCs. Newly diagnosed, untreated classical Hodgkin lymphoma PBMCs provided comparison. The CDR3 runs 11 residues. Germline V gene data show CDR1 as SGHRS and CDR2 as YFSETQ. Between the trimmed V and J ends, which lost 0 bases and 6 bases, there was a span of 4 bases. Measured with immunoSEQ multiplex PCR; TCRdb has only the in-frame clones, and not every one. The data show just under 20,000 clones, around 83% seen once. Remarks on this clone: Its antigen is unknown.

The sequence came from a human donor with classical Hodgkin lymphoma. Sequencing was performed on CD4+ T cells from blood. The chain employs TRBV5-1 and TRBJ2-7, with unresolved D. The CDR3: CASSLASEQYF. The CDR3 DNA follows: TGCGCCAGCAGCTTGGCCTCCGAGCAGTACTTC.